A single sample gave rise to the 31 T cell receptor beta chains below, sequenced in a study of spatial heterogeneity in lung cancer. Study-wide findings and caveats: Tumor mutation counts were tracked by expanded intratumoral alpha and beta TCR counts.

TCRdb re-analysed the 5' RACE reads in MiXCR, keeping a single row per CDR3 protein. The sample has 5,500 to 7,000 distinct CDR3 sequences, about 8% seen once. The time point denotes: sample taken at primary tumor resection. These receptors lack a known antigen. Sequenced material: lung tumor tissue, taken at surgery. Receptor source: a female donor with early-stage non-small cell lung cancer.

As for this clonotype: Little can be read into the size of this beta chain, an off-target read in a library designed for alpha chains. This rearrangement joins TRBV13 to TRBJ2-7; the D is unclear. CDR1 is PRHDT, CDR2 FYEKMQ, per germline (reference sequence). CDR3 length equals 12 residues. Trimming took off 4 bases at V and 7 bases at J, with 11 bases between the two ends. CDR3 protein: CASSSSPSEQYF. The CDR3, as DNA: TGTGCCAGCAGCTCCTCACCGTCAGAGCAGTACTTC.

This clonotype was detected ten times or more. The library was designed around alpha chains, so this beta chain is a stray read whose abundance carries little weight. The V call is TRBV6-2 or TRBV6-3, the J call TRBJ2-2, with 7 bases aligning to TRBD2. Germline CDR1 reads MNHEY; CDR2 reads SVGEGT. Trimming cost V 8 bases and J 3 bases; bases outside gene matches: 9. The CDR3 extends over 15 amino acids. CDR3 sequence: CASGLTSSYTGELFF. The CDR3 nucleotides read TGTGCCAGCGGGTTGACTAGCTCTTACACCGGGGAGCTGTTTTTT.

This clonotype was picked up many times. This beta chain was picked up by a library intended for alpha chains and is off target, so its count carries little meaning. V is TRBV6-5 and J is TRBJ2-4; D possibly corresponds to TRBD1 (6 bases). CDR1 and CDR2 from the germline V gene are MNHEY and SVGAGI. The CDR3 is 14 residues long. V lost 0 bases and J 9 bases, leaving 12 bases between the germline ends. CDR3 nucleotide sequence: TGTGCCAGCAGTTACTCGAGACAGGAGAGCATTCAGTACTTC. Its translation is CASSYSRQESIQYF.

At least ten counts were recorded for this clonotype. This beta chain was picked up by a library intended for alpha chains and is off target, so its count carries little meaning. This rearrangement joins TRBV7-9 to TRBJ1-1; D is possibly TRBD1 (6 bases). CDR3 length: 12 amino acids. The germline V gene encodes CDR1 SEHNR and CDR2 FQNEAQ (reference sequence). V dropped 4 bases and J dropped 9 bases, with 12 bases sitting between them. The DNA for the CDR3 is TGTGCCAGCAGCTATTCGGGGGGCCAAGCTTTCTTT. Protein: CASSYSGGQAFF.

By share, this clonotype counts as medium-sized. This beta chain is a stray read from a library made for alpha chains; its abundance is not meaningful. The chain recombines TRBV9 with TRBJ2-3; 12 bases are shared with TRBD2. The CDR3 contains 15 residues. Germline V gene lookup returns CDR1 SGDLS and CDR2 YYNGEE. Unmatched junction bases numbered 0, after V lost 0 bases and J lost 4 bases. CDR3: CASSVGLAGADTQYF. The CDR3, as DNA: TGTGCCAGCAGCGTAGGACTAGCGGGAGCAGATACGCAGTATTTT.

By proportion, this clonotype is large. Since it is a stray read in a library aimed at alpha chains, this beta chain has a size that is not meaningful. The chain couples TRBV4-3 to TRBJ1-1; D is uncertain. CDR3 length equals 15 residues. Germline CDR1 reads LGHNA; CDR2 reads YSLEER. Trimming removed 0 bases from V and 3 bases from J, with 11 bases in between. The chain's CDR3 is CASSQEMVSYTEAFF. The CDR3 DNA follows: TGCGCCAGCAGCCAAGAAATGGTCTCTTACACTGAAGCTTTCTTT.

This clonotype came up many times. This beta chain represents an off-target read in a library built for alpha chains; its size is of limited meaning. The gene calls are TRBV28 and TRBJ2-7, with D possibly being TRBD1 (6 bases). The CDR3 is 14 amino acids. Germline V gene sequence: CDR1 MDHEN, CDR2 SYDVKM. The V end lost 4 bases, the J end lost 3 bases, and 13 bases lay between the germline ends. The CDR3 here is CASSSQGRYYEQYF. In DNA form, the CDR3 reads TGTGCCAGCAGTTCCCAGGGGCGGTACTACGAGCAGTACTTC. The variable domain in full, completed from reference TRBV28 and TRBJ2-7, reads DVKVTQSSRYLVKRTGEKVFLECVQDMDHENMFWYRQDPGLGLRLIYFSYDVKMKEKGDIPEGYSVSREKKERFSLILESASTNQTSMYLCASSSQGRYYEQYFGPGTRLTVT.

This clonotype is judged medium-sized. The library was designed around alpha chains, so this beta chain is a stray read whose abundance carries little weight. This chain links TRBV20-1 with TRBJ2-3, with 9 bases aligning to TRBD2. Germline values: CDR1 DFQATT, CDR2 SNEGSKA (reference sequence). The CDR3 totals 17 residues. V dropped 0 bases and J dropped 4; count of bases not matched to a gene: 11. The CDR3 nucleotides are TGCAGTGCTAGAGAAGTAAGACTAGCGGACGGGGCAGATACGCAGTATTTT. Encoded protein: CSAREVRLADGADTQYF.

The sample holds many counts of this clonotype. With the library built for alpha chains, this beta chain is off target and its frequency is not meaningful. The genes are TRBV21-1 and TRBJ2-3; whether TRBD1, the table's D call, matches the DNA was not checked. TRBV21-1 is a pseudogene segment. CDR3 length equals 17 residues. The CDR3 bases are TGTGCCAGCAGTAAATTCCGCCGGGACCTACTCACAGATACGCAGTATTTT. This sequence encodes CASSKFRRDLLTDTQYF.

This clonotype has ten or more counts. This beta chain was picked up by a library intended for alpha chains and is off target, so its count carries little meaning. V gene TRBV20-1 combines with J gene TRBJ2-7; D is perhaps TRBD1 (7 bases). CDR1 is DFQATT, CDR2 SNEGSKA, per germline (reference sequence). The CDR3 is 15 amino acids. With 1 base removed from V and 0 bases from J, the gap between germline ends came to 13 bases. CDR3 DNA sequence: TGCAGTGCTAGAGGACCGGGGGACAGCTCCTACGAGCAGTACTTC. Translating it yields CSARGPGDSSYEQYF.

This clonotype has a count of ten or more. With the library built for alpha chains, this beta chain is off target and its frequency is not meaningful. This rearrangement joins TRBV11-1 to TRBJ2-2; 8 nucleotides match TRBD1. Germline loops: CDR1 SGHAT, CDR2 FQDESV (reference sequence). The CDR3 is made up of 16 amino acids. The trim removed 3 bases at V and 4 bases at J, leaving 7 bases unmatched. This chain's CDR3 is CASSFGAGGSTGELFF. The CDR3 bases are TGTGCCAGCAGCTTTGGGGCAGGGGGCAGCACCGGGGAGCTGTTTTTT.

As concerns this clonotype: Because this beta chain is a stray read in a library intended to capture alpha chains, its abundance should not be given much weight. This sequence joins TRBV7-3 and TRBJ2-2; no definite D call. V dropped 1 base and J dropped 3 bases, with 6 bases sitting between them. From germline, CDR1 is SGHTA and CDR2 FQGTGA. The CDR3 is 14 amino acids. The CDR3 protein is CASSLNPYTGELFF. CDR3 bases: TGTGCCAGCAGCTTAAATCCGTACACCGGGGAGCTGTTTTTT.

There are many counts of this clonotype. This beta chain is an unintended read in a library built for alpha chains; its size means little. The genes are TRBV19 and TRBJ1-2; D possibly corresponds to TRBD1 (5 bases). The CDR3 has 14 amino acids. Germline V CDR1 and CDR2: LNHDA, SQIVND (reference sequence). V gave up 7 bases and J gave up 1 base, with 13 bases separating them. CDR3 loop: CASTLQGFNYGYTF. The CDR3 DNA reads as TGTGCCAGTACACTCCAGGGTTTTAACTATGGCTACACCTTC. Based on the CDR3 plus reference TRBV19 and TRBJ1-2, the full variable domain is DGGITQSPKYLFRKEGQNVTLSCEQNLNHDAMYWYRQDPGQGLRLIYYSQIVNDFQKGDIAEGYSVSREKKESFPLTVTSAQKNPTAFYLCASTLQGFNYGYTFGSGTRLTVV.

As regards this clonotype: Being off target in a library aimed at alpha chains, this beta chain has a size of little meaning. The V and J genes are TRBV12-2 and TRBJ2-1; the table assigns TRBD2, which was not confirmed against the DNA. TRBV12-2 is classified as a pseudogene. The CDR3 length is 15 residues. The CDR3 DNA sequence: TGTGCAAGTCCCTTAAAGGCTAGCGGGTACAATGAGCAGTTCTTC. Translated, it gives CASPLKASGYNEQFF.

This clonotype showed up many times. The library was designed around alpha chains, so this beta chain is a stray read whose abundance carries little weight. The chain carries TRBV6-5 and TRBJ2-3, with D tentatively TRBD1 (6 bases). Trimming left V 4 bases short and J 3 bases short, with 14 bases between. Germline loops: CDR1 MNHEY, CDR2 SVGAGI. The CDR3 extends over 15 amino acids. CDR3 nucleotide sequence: TGTGCCAGCAGTTTAGTGGGGGCGAGGACAGATACGCAGTATTTT. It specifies CASSLVGARTDTQYF.

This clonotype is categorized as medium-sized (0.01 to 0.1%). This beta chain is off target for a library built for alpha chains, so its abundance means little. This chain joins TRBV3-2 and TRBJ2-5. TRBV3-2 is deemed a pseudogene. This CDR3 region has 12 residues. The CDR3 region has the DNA TGTGCCAGCAGCCAACACCAAGAGACCCAGTACTTC. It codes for CASSQHQETQYF.

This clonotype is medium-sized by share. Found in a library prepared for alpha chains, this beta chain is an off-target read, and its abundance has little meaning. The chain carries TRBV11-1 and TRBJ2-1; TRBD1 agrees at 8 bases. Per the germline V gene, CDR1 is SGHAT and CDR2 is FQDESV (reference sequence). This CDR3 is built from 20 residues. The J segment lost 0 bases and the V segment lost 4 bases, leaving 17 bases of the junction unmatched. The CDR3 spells CASSSTLGGQVEYSYNEQFF. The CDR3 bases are TGTGCCAGCAGCTCGACCCTAGGGGGACAGGTGGAATACTCCTACAATGAGCAGTTCTTC.

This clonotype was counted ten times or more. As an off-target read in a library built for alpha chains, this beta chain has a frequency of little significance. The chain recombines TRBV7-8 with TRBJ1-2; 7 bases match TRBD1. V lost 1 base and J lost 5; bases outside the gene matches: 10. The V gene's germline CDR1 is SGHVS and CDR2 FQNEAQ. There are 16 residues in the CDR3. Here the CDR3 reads CASSLEAPGTVYGYTF. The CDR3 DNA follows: TGTGCCAGCAGCTTAGAGGCTCCCGGGACAGTGTATGGCTACACCTTC.

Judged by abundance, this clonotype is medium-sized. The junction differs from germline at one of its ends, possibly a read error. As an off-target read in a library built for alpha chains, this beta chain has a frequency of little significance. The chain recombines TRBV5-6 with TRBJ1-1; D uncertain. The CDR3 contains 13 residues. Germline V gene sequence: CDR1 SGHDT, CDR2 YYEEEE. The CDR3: CASSLLGDTEAFF. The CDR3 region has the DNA TGCGCCAGCAGCTTGTTAGGAGACACTGAAGCTTTCTTT.

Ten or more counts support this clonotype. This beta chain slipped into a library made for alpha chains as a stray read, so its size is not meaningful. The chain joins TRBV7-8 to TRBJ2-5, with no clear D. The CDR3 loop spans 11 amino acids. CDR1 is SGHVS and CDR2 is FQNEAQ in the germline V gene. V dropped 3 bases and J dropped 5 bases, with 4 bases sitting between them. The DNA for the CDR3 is TGTGCCAGCAGCTTCCAGGAGACCCAGTACTTC. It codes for CASSFQETQYF.

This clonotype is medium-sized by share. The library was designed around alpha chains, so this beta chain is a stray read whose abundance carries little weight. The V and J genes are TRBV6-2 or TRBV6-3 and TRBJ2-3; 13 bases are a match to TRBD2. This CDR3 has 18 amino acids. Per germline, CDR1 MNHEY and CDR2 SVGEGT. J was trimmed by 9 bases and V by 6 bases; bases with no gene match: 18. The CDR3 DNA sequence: TGTGCCAGCAGAGCACCTGGGACTAGCGGGGCCCTCATAGGAACGCAGTATTTT. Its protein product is CASRAPGTSGALIGTQYF.

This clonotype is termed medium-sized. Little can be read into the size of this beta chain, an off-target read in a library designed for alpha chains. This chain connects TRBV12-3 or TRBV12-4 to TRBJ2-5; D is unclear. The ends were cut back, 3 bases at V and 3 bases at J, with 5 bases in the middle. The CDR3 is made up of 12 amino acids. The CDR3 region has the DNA TGTGCCAGCAGTTTCGGTAAAGAGACCCAGTACTTC. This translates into CASSFGKETQYF.

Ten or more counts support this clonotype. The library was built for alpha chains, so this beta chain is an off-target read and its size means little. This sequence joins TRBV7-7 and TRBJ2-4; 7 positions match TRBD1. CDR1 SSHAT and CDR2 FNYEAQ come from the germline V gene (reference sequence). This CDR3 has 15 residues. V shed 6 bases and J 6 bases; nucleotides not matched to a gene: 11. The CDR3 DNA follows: TGTGCCAGCAGTCTAACCCAGGGGGATGGAAACATTCAGTACTTC. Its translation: CASSLTQGDGNIQYF.

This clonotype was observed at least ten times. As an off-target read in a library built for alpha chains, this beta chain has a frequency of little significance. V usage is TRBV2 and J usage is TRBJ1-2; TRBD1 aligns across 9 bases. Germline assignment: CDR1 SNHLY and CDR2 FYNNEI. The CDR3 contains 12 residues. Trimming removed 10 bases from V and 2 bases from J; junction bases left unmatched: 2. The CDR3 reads CATGTGNYGYTF. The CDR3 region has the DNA TGTGCCACCGGGACAGGGAACTATGGCTACACCTTC.

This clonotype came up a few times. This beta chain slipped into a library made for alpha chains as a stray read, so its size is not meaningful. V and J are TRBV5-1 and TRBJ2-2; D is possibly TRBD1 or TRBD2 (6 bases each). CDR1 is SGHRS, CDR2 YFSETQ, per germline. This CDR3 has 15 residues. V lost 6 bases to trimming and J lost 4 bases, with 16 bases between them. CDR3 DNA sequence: TGCGCCAGCACCCGAGGGGGAGGCGGCACCGGGGAGCTGTTTTTT. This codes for CASTRGGGGTGELFF. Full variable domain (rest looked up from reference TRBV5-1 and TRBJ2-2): KAGVTQTPRYLIKTRGQQVTLSCSPISGHRSVSWYQQTPGQGLQFLFEYFSETQRNKGNFPGRFSGRQFSNSRSEMNVSTLELGDSALYLCASTRGGGGTGELFFGEGSRLTVL.

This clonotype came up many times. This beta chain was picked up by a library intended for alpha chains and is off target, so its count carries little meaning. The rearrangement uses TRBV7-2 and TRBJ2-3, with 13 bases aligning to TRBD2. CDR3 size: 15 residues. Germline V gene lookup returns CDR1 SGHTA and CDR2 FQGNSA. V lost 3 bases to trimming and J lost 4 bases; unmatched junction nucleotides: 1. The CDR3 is CASSFGLAGADTQYF. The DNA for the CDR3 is TGTGCCAGCAGCTTCGGACTAGCGGGAGCAGATACGCAGTATTTT.

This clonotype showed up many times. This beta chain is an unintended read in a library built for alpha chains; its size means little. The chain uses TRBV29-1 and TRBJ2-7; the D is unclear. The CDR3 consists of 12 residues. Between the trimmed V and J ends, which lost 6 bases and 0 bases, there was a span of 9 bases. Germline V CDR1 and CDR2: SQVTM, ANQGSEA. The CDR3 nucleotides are TGCAGCGTAACAGAGACCTCCTACGAGCAGTACTTC. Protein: CSVTETSYEQYF.

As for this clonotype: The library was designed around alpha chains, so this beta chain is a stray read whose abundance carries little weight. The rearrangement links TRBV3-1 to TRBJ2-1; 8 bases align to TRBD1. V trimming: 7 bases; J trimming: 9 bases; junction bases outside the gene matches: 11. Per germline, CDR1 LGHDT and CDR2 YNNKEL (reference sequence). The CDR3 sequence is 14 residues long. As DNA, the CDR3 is TGTGCCAGCACCCGCGTCAGGGGGCTAGGTGAGCAGTTCTTC. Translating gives CASTRVRGLGEQFF.

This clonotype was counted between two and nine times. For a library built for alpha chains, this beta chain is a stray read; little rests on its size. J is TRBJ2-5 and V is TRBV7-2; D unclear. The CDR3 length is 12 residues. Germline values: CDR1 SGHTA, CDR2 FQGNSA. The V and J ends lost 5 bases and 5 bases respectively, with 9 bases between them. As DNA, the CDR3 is TGTGCCAGCAGCATCGCCCCCGAGACCCAGTACTTC. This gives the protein CASSIAPETQYF. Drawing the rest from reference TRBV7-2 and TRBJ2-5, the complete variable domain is GAGVSQSPSNKVTEKGKDVELRCDPISGHTALYWYRQSLGQGLEFLIYFQGNSAPDKSGLPSDRFSAERTGGSVSTLTIQRTQQEDSAVYLCASSIAPETQYFGPGTRLLVL.

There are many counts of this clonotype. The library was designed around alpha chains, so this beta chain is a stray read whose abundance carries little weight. The CDR3 region has the DNA TGTGCCAGCAGCCCCTTAGGGTTAGAGCAGTACTTC. Protein: CASSPLGLEQYF. This chain uses TRBV7-9 with TRBJ2-7; D gene ambiguous. CDR3 length: 12 amino acids. The germline CDR1 and CDR2 sequences are SEHNR and FQNEAQ (reference sequence). V dropped 5 bases and J dropped 7 bases, with 12 bases sitting between them.

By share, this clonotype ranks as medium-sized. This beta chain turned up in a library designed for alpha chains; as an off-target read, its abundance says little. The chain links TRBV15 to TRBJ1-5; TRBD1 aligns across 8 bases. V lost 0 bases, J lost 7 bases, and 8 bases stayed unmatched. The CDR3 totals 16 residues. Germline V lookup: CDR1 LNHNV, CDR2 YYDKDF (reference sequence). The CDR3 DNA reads TGTGCCACCAGCAGAGATTTGCAGGGGGCTGGGCAGCCCCAGCATTTT. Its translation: CATSRDLQGAGQPQHF. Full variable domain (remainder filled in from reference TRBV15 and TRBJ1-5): DAMVIQNPRYQVTQFGKPVTLSCSQTLNHNVMYWYQQKSSQAPKLLFHYYDKDFNNEADTPDNFQSRRPNTSFCFLDIRSPGLGDTAMYLCATSRDLQGAGQPQHFGDGTRLSIL.